This is a list of T cell receptor beta chains from one sample in a study of cytomegalovirus exposure and HLA in healthy donors. Produced via immunoSEQ multiplex PCR; TCRdb's table is partial and in-frame only. The table has 100,000 or so clones, 13% to 15% seen once. Sequenced: PBMCs. The receptors shown here come from a female donor in good health and CMV-seronegative. Each CDR3 is given with its conserved first and last residue. A D gene is named only where the DNA matches it firmly. Some rows mark clone size as missing; the rest say once, few, many or name a class of expanded clone.

CDR3,DNA,D,size,V,J
CASSMGTATYEQYF,TGTGCCAGTAGTATGGGGACAGCAACCTACGAGCAGTACTTC,TRBD1,NA,TRBV19,TRBJ2-7
CAWTPWGEWGAKNIQYF,TGTGCCTGGACCCCGTGGGGGGAATGGGGAGCCAAAAACATTCAGTACTTC,NA,NA,TRBV30,TRBJ2-4
CASSPGSYQETQYF,TGTGCCAGCAGTCCAGGGTCGTACCAAGAGACCCAGTACTTC,NA,few,TRBV27,TRBJ2-5
CASSPGLSYEQYF,TGTGCCAGCAGCCCGGGACTCTCCTACGAGCAGTACTTC,NA,few,TRBV11-2,TRBJ2-7
CASSLQRGTGELFF,TGTGCCAGCAGTTTACAGCGGGGGACCGGGGAGCTGTTTTTT,TRBD2,NA,TRBV28,TRBJ2-2
CASSEGGGAYTQYF,TGTGCCAGCAGTGAAGGCGGGGGGGCATATACGCAGTATTTT,TRBD2,NA,TRBV2,TRBJ2-3
CASSAGGHQPQHF,TGTGCCAGCAGTGCAGGGGGCCATCAGCCCCAGCATTTT,TRBD1,NA,TRBV6-5,TRBJ1-5
CASSLDQGWDYGYTF,TGTGCCAGCAGCTTAGATCAGGGCTGGGACTATGGCTACACCTTC,NA,NA,TRBV7-9,TRBJ1-2
CASLPPLAGYGTDTQYF,TGTGCCAGCCTTCCTCCCTTAGCGGGATATGGGACAGATACGCAGTATTTT,TRBD2,few,TRBV7-9,TRBJ2-3
CASSLQGFMNTEAFF,TGTGCCAGCAGCCTACAGGGGTTTATGAACACTGAAGCTTTCTTT,TRBD1,NA,TRBV5-6,TRBJ1-1
CASSPLAGGLTDTQYF,TGTGCCAGCAGCCCACTAGCGGGAGGTCTAACAGATACGCAGTATTTT,TRBD2,few,TRBV7-9,TRBJ2-3
CASSEAGGGRGMPFYNSPLHF,TGTGCCAGCAGTGAAGCGGGGGGTGGGAGGGGAATGCCCTTCTATAATTCACCCCTCCACTTT,NA,NA,TRBV6-1,TRBJ1-6
CASRTSGTYNEQFF,TGTGCCAGTAGGACTAGCGGAACCTACAATGAGCAGTTCTTC,TRBD2,few,TRBV19,TRBJ2-1
CSELAGGYSYNEQFF,TGCAGCGAACTAGCGGGAGGGTACTCCTACAATGAGCAGTTCTTC,TRBD2,NA,TRBV29-1,TRBJ2-1
CASSRGTAYSNQPQHF,TGTGCCAGTAGCCGAGGGACAGCCTATAGCAATCAGCCCCAGCATTTT,TRBD1,NA,TRBV19,TRBJ1-5
CAWSVGGHEQYF,TGTGCCTGGAGTGTGGGAGGCCACGAGCAGTACTTC,NA,few,TRBV30,TRBJ2-7
CASSPSGSTYEQYF,TGTGCCAGCAGTCCTAGCGGGAGTACCTACGAGCAGTACTTC,TRBD2,NA,TRBV28,TRBJ2-7
CASNKPGETQYF,TGTGCCAGCAACAAACCGGGGGAGACCCAGTACTTC,NA,NA,TRBV9,TRBJ2-5
CASNDRSRGQTEAFF,TGTGCCAGTAACGACCGCTCCAGGGGGCAAACTGAAGCTTTCTTT,TRBD1,NA,TRBV19,TRBJ1-1
CASGPSGGAYEQYF,TGTGCTAGTGGTCCGAGCGGGGGGGCGTACGAGCAGTACTTC,TRBD2,NA,TRBV12-5,TRBJ2-7
CASREQRTALSTNEKLFF,TGTGCCAGCAGGGAACAGAGGACAGCCCTTTCAACTAATGAAAAACTGTTTTTT,NA,few,TRBV6-1,TRBJ1-4
CASSLNREFSGYTF,TGTGCCAGCAGCTTAAACAGGGAATTTTCTGGCTACACCTTC,NA,NA,TRBV7-9,TRBJ1-2
CASSQGYRSTYEQYF,TGTGCCAGCAGCCAAGGCTACCGGAGCACCTACGAGCAGTACTTC,NA,NA,TRBV14,TRBJ2-7
CASSLVGSSGNTIYF,TGCGCCAGCAGCTTGGTCGGGTCCTCTGGAAACACCATATATTTT,NA,NA,TRBV5-1,TRBJ1-3
CASSTGQGPTDTQYF,TGCGCCAGCAGTACGGGACAGGGACCCACAGATACGCAGTATTTT,TRBD1,NA,TRBV4-1,TRBJ2-3
CASSLMGAYYEQYF,TGTGCCAGCAGTTTAATGGGCGCTTACTACGAGCAGTACTTC,NA,NA,TRBV28,TRBJ2-7
CASSSGWANIQYF,TGTGCCAGCAGTTCAGGGTGGGCAAACATTCAGTACTTC,NA,few,TRBV5-6,TRBJ2-4
CASSQAVTGLAGVGWNEQFF,TGCGCCAGCAGCCAAGCCGTCACCGGACTAGCGGGAGTGGGTTGGAATGAGCAGTTCTTC,TRBD2,few,TRBV4-3,TRBJ2-1
CSVALGGDREAFF,TGCAGCGTCGCCCTTGGGGGGGACAGGGAAGCTTTCTTT,TRBD1,NA,TRBV29-1,TRBJ1-1
CAINLGSGGTGELFF,TGTGCCATTAACCTCGGGAGTGGGGGCACCGGGGAGCTGTTTTTT,NA,few,TRBV10-3,TRBJ2-2
CASSQEGGGPALNYGYTF,TGCGCCAGCAGCCAAGAGGGGGGGGGCCCGGCCCTTAACTATGGCTACACCTTC,NA,few,TRBV4-3,TRBJ1-2
CASSPPTGPYEQYF,TGTGCCAGCTCACCACCGACAGGCCCCTACGAGCAGTACTTC,NA,few,TRBV18,TRBJ2-7
CASSQDGRNSPLHF,TGCGCCAGCAGCCAAGACGGGAGAAATTCACCCCTCCACTTT,NA,NA,TRBV4-3,TRBJ1-6
CASSGGVSYGYTF,TGTGCCAGCAGCGGGGGGGTCAGCTATGGCTACACCTTC,NA,NA,TRBV9,TRBJ1-2
CSVAGTSGFYEQYF,TGCAGCGTGGCGGGGACTAGCGGGTTCTACGAGCAGTACTTC,TRBD2,NA,TRBV29-1,TRBJ2-7
CAWRGHGYLTEAFF,TGTGCCTGGAGGGGGCACGGCTACCTCACTGAAGCTTTCTTT,NA,NA,TRBV30,TRBJ1-1
CASSQPSGLAYNEQFF,TGCGCCAGCAGCCAACCTAGCGGGTTAGCCTACAATGAGCAGTTCTTC,TRBD2,NA,TRBV4-1,TRBJ2-1